Described below is a single T cell receptor beta chain sequence and its context. Its antigen target is currently unknown. Per-base quality was not reported, and no clone a single base away is much larger than it. This sample stems from a study of cutaneous CD30+ T cell lymphoproliferative disorder and hepatitis E listed by TCRdb under 2018. V drops 4 bases and J drops 10 bases, leaving 8 bases in between. Based on the germline V gene, the CDR1 and CDR2 sequences are MGHDK and SYGVNS. Its CDR3 holds 11 amino acids, cysteine through phenylalanine. CDR3 DNA is the only sequence kept; it has 33 bases, read in frame from the first base. The library was built by means of the immunoSEQ multiplex PCR assay. TCRdb re-hosts the immuneACCESS table, in-frame sequences only. Its copies lack some clones; in the studies checked, an unresolved V gene accounts for under half of them, and the cause for the rest is not known. Here the sample has several thousand clones; 65% to 75% occur a single time. Approximately 1% of the sample goes to the ten largest clones.

The specimen sequenced was blood. The receptor was isolated from a human donor with a cutaneous T cell lymphoproliferative disorder associated with hepatitis E virus. The chain is encoded by TRBV25-1 joined to TRBJ2-1; the D gene cannot be resolved reliably. This receptor carries the CDR3 CASSVAWEQFF. At the DNA level, the sequence is TGTGCCAGCAGTGTCGCCTGGGAGCAGTTCTTC. The CDR3, completed at both ends by the reference TRBV25-1 and TRBJ2-1 genes, gives the full variable domain EADIYQTPRYLVIGTGKKITLECSQTMGHDKMYWYQQDPGMELHLIHYSYGVNSTEKGDLSSESTVSRIRTEHFPLTLESARPSHTSQYLCASSVAWEQFFGPGTRLTVL.